This T cell receptor beta chain emerged from a study of cytomegalovirus exposure and HLA in healthy donors. The PCR used 60 Vbeta and 13 Jbeta primers. TCRdb keeps only in-frame clones here, not all; method: immunoSEQ multiplex PCR. Altogether over 85,000 clones are present, about 85% being singletons, with the ten largest covering approximately 3.7%. Overall study results and limits: A later analysis linked a missense variant in DCLRE1C to the trimming of TCR beta V and J genes. About 90% or about 30% of the time was how often most TCR beta V segments were productive, according to an earlier analysis.

Germline V gene data show CDR1 as MNHEY and CDR2 as SVGAGI. The CDR3 consists of 15 residues. V lost 4 bases, J lost 7 bases, and 17 bases lay in between. Though probably carrying unrecorded immune exposures, donors were nominally healthy at sampling. On this clone: Its antigen is unidentified.

The sequence came from a female donor in good health and CMV-seropositive. The sample comprised PBMCs. The V gene is TRBV6-5, the J gene TRBJ2-1, with D perhaps TRBD1 (6 bases). The CDR3 spells CASSSPHRVANEQFF. The CDR3 DNA is TGTGCCAGCAGTTCACCTCACAGGGTAGCAAATGAGCAGTTCTTC.